Each of the 21 T cell receptor beta chains below was sequenced from the same sample in a study of OX40 agonist ivuxolimab in advanced cancers. Sequencing used immunoSEQ multiplex PCR; TCRdb keeps in-frame clones, though not all of them. The sample shows approximately 46,000 clones, roughly 86% of them seen only once. Sequencing was performed on CD4+ or CD8+ T cells sorted from blood, taken in a trial of the OX40 agonist ivuxolimab. The receptors derive from an adult with an advanced solid tumor such as melanoma, head and neck, liver or kidney cancer.

The chain carries TRBV7-9 and TRBJ2-3; 10 bases line up with TRBD2. This CDR3 is built from 14 residues. CDR1 and CDR2 (germline): SEHNR, FQNEAQ (reference sequence). V lost 4 bases to trimming and J lost 5 bases; unmatched junction nucleotides: 3. CDR3 in amino acids: CASSSSGRVDTQYF. The CDR3 nucleotides are TGTGCCAGCAGCTCTAGCGGGAGAGTAGATACGCAGTATTTT.

The V call is TRBV29-1, the J call TRBJ1-3; 8 nucleotides agree with TRBD1. Looked up from germline, CDR1 is SQVTM and CDR2 is ANQGSEA. V dropped 6 bases and J dropped 2; count of bases not matched to a gene: 6. The CDR3 spans 14 residues. This CDR3 reads CSVETGDPGNTIYF. DNA for the CDR3: TGCAGCGTCGAGACAGGGGACCCTGGAAACACCATATATTTT.

The CDR3 nucleotides read TGTGCCAGCAGCTTGGGAGGGCCGCCGAACACTGAAGCTTTCTTT. This translates into CASSLGGPPNTEAFF. The V gene is TRBV7-9, the J gene TRBJ1-1, with D uncertain. In germline, CDR1 is SEHNR, CDR2 FQNEAQ (reference sequence). V lost 3 bases and J 1 base, leaving 12 bases between the germline ends. The CDR3 is 15 residues long.

The sample holds one count of this clone. The chain links TRBV7-2 to TRBJ2-5; no firm D call. The CDR3 totals 13 residues. Per the germline V gene, CDR1 is SGHTA and CDR2 is FQGNSA. Trimming removed 5 bases from V and 5 bases from J, with 12 bases in between. The CDR3 loop is CASSPSIGETQYF. CDR3 in DNA: TGTGCCAGCAGCCCGAGTATAGGGGAGACCCAGTACTTC.

The chain couples TRBV5-6 to TRBJ2-3, with D unresolved. V lost 3 bases to trimming and J lost 0 bases, with 11 bases between them. CDR1 SGHDT and CDR2 YYEEEE come from the germline V gene. The CDR3 loop spans 15 amino acids. CDR3 sequence (DNA): TGTGCCAGCAGCTCCCGCCCGGATAGCACAGATACGCAGTATTTT. Translating gives CASSSRPDSTDTQYF.

This chain uses TRBV19 with TRBJ2-1; 8 bases line up with TRBD1. With 3 bases clipped from V and 5 bases from J, the junction kept 6 bases outside the gene matches. Looked up from germline, CDR1 is LNHDA and CDR2 is SQIVND (reference sequence). This CDR3 contains 15 residues. The CDR3 reads CASSMDREIHNEQFF. In DNA, the CDR3 is TGTGCCAGTAGTATGGACAGGGAAATCCACAATGAGCAGTTCTTC.

The rearrangement joins TRBV28 to TRBJ1-1; 7 positions match TRBD1. Germline assignment: CDR1 MDHEN and CDR2 SYDVKM. The length of the CDR3 is 16 residues. Trimming removed 3 bases from V and 4 bases from J; junction bases left unmatched: 11. CDR3 in amino acids: CASSLKNRGRGTEAFF. CDR3 bases: TGTGCCAGCAGTTTGAAAAACAGGGGTCGGGGCACTGAAGCTTTCTTT.

As to this clone: A read error may be the cause here, since a much bigger clone is one base away. The chain carries TRBV27 and TRBJ1-5, with D possibly TRBD1 on 5 matching bases. The CDR3 consists of 15 residues. The germline CDR1 and CDR2 sequences are MNHEY and SMNVEV (reference sequence). CDR3 DNA sequence: TGTGCCAGCAGTTTAACTGGGGGTTACAATCAGCTCCAGCATTTT. It encodes CASSLTGGYNQLQHF.

The CDR3 protein is CASREVSRGSYEQYF. The CDR3 coding sequence is TGTGCCAGCAGAGAAGTGAGTAGGGGGTCCTACGAGCAGTACTTC. The chain recombines TRBV7-8 with TRBJ2-7; possibly TRBD1 for D (6 bases). Germline-derived CDR1 and CDR2 are SGHVS and FQNEAQ. The CDR3 is 15 residues long. V lost 6 bases to trimming and J lost 1 base, with 16 bases between them.

The rearrangement uses TRBV7-9 and TRBJ1-3; possibly TRBD1 for D (5 bases). The V end was cut by 0 bases, the J end by 7 bases, with 13 bases between. The CDR3 loop spans 15 amino acids. The V gene's germline CDR1 is SEHNR and CDR2 FQNEAQ (reference sequence). The CDR3 region is CASSLARGLNNTIYF. The CDR3 region has the DNA TGTGCCAGCAGCTTAGCGCGGGGGTTAAACAACACCATATATTTT.

J is TRBJ2-1 and V is TRBV10-3; 11 nucleotides line up with TRBD1. The CDR3 length is 14 residues. Losses at the gene ends were 4 bases for V and 7 bases for J; bases not matched to a gene: 3. Germline values: CDR1 ENHRY, CDR2 SYGVKD. As DNA, the CDR3 is TGTGCCATCAGTGGGACAGGGGGCCGGAATGAGCAGTTCTTC. It translates to CAISGTGGRNEQFF.

The chain is built from TRBV4-1 and TRBJ2-7, with D uncertain. Deletions cut 0 bases from V and 6 bases from J, with 6 bases between. The CDR3 extends over 12 amino acids. The germline V gene has CDR1 MGHRA and CDR2 YSYEKL. Written as DNA, the CDR3 is TGCGCCAGCAGCCAAGATGCGAGCGAGCAGTACTTC. Translated: CASSQDASEQYF.

The chain is built from TRBV10-3 and TRBJ2-3; 7 nucleotides agree with TRBD1. The V gene end was trimmed by 6 bases and the J gene end by 5 bases; junction bases not matched to a gene: 8. Germline CDR1 reads ENHRY; CDR2 reads SYGVKD. There are 14 residues in the CDR3. The DNA for the CDR3 is TGTGCCATCAGCCTACAGGGGCCGAAAGATACGCAGTATTTT. It codes for CAISLQGPKDTQYF.

The rearrangement links TRBV5-8 to TRBJ1-2; D gene unclear. The germline V and J ends were trimmed by 0 bases and 8 bases, with 8 bases remaining between them. The CDR3 runs 12 residues. The germline CDR1 and CDR2 sequences are SGHTS and YDEGEE. The CDR3 bases are TGTGCCAGCAGCTTGGGGACGGAGGGCTACACCTTC. Amino acids: CASSLGTEGYTF. The variable domain in full, completed from reference TRBV5-8 and TRBJ1-2, reads EAGVTQSPTHLIKTRGQQATLRCSPISGHTSVYWYQQALGLGLQFLLWYDEGEERNRGNFPPRFSGRQFPNYSSELNVNALELEDSALYLCASSLGTEGYTFGSGTRLTVV.

The chain links TRBV7-6 to TRBJ2-2, with 7 nucleotides matching TRBD2. The CDR3 extends over 15 amino acids. Germline V gene lookup returns CDR1 SGHVS and CDR2 FNYEAQ. J lost 7 bases, V lost 5 bases, and 10 bases had no gene match. CDR3 protein: CASSHGGLYGGELFF. CDR3 nucleotides: TGTGCCAGCAGCCATGGGGGACTATATGGCGGGGAGCTGTTTTTT.

The rearrangement links TRBV27 to TRBJ2-3; no clear D. This CDR3 comprises 13 residues. The germline CDR1 and CDR2 sequences are MNHEY and SMNVEV (reference sequence). V lost 2 bases, J lost 5 bases, and 8 bases lay in between. The CDR3 DNA is TGTGCCAGCAGTTTACGACTTCAAGATACGCAGTATTTT. Amino acid sequence: CASSLRLQDTQYF.

The gene calls are TRBV30 and TRBJ2-7; D gene uncertain. The CDR3 has 12 residues. The V and J ends lost 1 base and 7 bases respectively, with 11 bases between them. Germline CDR1 is GTSNPN and CDR2 is SVGIG (reference sequence). The DNA for the CDR3 is TGTGCCTGGAGTGGTAGGGTATGGGAGCAGTACTTC. Translated: CAWSGRVWEQYF.

The rearrangement uses TRBV5-4 and TRBJ1-1; D is ambiguous. Germline V gene sequence: CDR1 SGHNT, CDR2 YYREEE (reference sequence). This CDR3 spans 12 amino acids. The germline V and J ends were trimmed by 2 bases and 4 bases, with 6 bases remaining between them. CDR3 sequence (DNA): TGTGCCAGCAGCTTTGGCGGCACTGAAGCTTTCTTT. Translated: CASSFGGTEAFF.

The chain's CDR3 is CASSLGTSTDTQYF. The CDR3 coding sequence is TGTGCCAGCAGCTTAGGGACTAGCACAGATACGCAGTATTTT. This chain uses TRBV7-9 with TRBJ2-3, with D perhaps matching TRBD2 (5 bases). This CDR3 region has 14 residues. The V gene's germline CDR1 is SEHNR and CDR2 FQNEAQ (reference sequence). Trimming left V 1 base short and J 0 bases short, with 5 bases between. Using reference TRBV7-9 and TRBJ2-3 for the parts outside the CDR3, the full variable domain is DTGVSQNPRHKITKRGQNVTFRCDPISEHNRLYWYRQTLGQGPEFLTYFQNEAQLEKSRLLSDRFSAERPKGSFSTLEIQRTEQGDSAMYLCASSLGTSTDTQYFGPGTRLTVL.

This chain uses TRBV7-2 with TRBJ2-1, with 7 positions matching TRBD2. V was clipped by 7 bases and J by 0 bases; unmatched bases: 15. The CDR3 consists of 18 residues. Germline loops: CDR1 SGHTA, CDR2 FQGNSA. CDR3 in amino acids: CASNHDRGGYPSYNEQFF. The CDR3 nucleotides read TGTGCCAGCAACCATGACCGCGGGGGATACCCCTCCTACAATGAGCAGTTCTTC.

The rearrangement joins TRBV29-1 to TRBJ1-4; 7 bases map to TRBD1. The V and J ends lost 6 bases and 4 bases, in that order; junction bases with no gene match: 11. Germline lookup yields CDR1 SQVTM and CDR2 ANQGSEA. CDR3 size: 15 residues. The CDR3 DNA reads TGCAGCGTAACTCTTAGGGGACAGCATAATGAAAAACTGTTTTTT. The encoded protein is CSVTLRGQHNEKLFF.